The rows below give T cell receptor beta chains drawn from one sample of a study of cytomegalovirus exposure and HLA in healthy donors. Some clones are missing from TCRdb's copy, which holds only in-frame ones; the method was immunoSEQ multiplex PCR. The table includes tens of thousands of clones, over 70% detected once. Sequencing was performed on PBMCs. These receptors were obtained from a man aged 50 to 60 in good health and CMV-seropositive. The CDR3 runs from the conserved cysteine through the conserved F or W. A D gene is named only where the DNA matches it firmly. Only part of the rows carry a size: once, few, many, or a class if the clone is expanded.

size	V	D	J	DNA	CDR3
-	TRBV5-6	TRBD1	TRBJ1-1	TGTGCCAGCTCCTTGGGACAGGGATTCCGGAACACTGAAGCTTTCTTT	CASSLGQGFRNTEAFF
-	TRBV4-3	TRBD1	TRBJ2-2	TGCGCCAGCAGCCAAGATCAGGGGGCCGGGGAGCTGTTTTTT	CASSQDQGAGELFF
-	TRBV9	-	TRBJ1-6	TGTGCCAGCAGCGTAGGTTTGACAGCCAATTCACCCCTCCACTTT	CASSVGLTANSPLHF
few	TRBV30	-	TRBJ1-1	TGTGCCTGGAGTGAGACTTCGGATTTAGCTTTCTTT	CAWSETSDLAFF
-	TRBV27	TRBD1	TRBJ2-5	TGCGCCAGCAGTCCCCGGACAGGGGGCCGAGAGACCCAGTACTTC	CASSPRTGGRETQYF
few	TRBV19	-	TRBJ1-1	TGTGCCAGTAGTGTGGGAGATTATATGAACACTGAAGCTTTCTTT	CASSVGDYMNTEAFF
once	TRBV5-8	TRBD1	TRBJ2-1	TGTGCCAGCAGCTTGGGGACAGGGAATTATGTCAATGAGCAGTTCTTC	CASSLGTGNYVNEQFF
once	TRBV14	TRBD2	TRBJ2-1	TGTGCCAGCAGCCGGGCTAGCGGGCTCCTAGGGGGGCAGTTCTTC	CASSRASGLLGGQFF
-	TRBV11-1	-	TRBJ2-5	TGTGCCAGCAGCCGAGACAGGAACCAAGAGACCCAGTACTTC	CASSRDRNQETQYF
-	TRBV7-2	-	TRBJ1-6	TGTGCCAGCAGCTTAGGAACAGCGGATAATTCACCCCTCCACTTT	CASSLGTADNSPLHF
-	TRBV27	-	TRBJ2-5	TGTGCCAGCAGGGGTCTGGGCGGGACCCAACCGGGAGAGACCCAGTACTTC	CASRGLGGTQPGETQYF
-	TRBV6-4	-	TRBJ2-1	TGTGCCAGCAGTCCCTCGGGGGTCGGGGAGCAGTTCTTC	CASSPSGVGEQFF
-	TRBV6-5	-	TRBJ2-1	TGTGCCAGCAGGCTAAGCGACTCCTACAATGAGCAGTTCTTC	CASRLSDSYNEQFF
-	TRBV5-6	TRBD1	TRBJ2-5	TGTGACAGCAGCTTTAGGGGGCGCGAGACCCAGTACTTC	CDSSFRGRETQYF
few	TRBV6-5	-	TRBJ1-4	TGTGCCAGCAGTTGGGCAGGGGTAGATAATGAAAAACTGTTTTTT	CASSWAGVDNEKLFF
-	TRBV18	-	TRBJ2-7	TGTGCCAGCTCACCAACGGCCTACGAGCAGTACTTC	CASSPTAYEQYF
few	TRBV4-1	-	TRBJ1-6	TGCGCCAGCAGCCAAGGAAGTGCAGACTCCTATAATTCACCCCTCCACTTT	CASSQGSADSYNSPLHF
-	TRBV7-3	TRBD2	TRBJ2-5	TGTGCCAGCAGCTTAGGGGCTGCGGGGGAAGAGACCCAGTACTTC	CASSLGAAGEETQYF
few	TRBV9	TRBD2	TRBJ2-1	TGTGCCAGCAGCGTAGTTAGCGGGGGCTACAATGAGCAGTTCTTC	CASSVVSGGYNEQFF
-	TRBV27	-	TRBJ2-6	TGTGCCAGCAGTCCGGTGACAATCTCTGGGGCCAACGTCCTGACTTTC	CASSPVTISGANVLTF
once	TRBV7-6	TRBD2	TRBJ2-1	TGTGCCAGCAGCTTAGGACTAGCGGGAGGCTCCAATGAGCAGTTCTTC	CASSLGLAGGSNEQFF
few	TRBV11-1	-	TRBJ2-7	TGTGCCAGCAGCTTAGCGGAGGGTTACGAGCAGTACTTC	CASSLAEGYEQYF
once	TRBV15	TRBD1	TRBJ2-7	TGTGCCACCAGCAGAGGACAGGGCGGGGAGCAGTACTTC	CATSRGQGGEQYF
-	TRBV25-1	-	TRBJ2-7	TGTGCCAGCAAGAGGGGGGGCTCCTACGAGCAGTACTTC	CASKRGGSYEQYF
-	TRBV9	TRBD2	TRBJ2-1	TGTGCCAGCAGCGTAGACGGGGGGACCAATGAGCAGTTCTTC	CASSVDGGTNEQFF
-	TRBV7-2	-	TRBJ2-7	TGTGCCAGCAGCTTAGAGGGGGGGATTGGCTCCTACGAGCAGTACTTC	CASSLEGGIGSYEQYF
-	TRBV7-9	-	TRBJ1-2	TGTGCCAGCAGCTTGTCCGAGACAGAAGATGGCTACACCTTC	CASSLSETEDGYTF
-	TRBV6-1	-	TRBJ2-4	TGTGCCAGCAGAAGAACTAGGAACATTCAGTACTTC	CASRRTRNIQYF
few	TRBV28	TRBD1	TRBJ1-1	TGTGCCAGCAGGGACAGGGAGGCGAGGACTGAAGCTTTCTTT	CASRDREARTEAFF
few	TRBV2	-	TRBJ2-1	TGTGCCAGCAGCATAGGACTGAACTACAATGAGCAGTTCTTC	CASSIGLNYNEQFF
few	TRBV13	-	TRBJ1-1	TGTGCCAGGAGCCAGGCCCCTACCTCTGAAGATTTCTTT	CARSQAPTSEDFF
-	TRBV2	-	TRBJ1-2	TGTGCCAGCTTGAGGACTCTTGGTACATCATACTATGGCTACACCTTC	CASLRTLGTSYYGYTF
-	TRBV6-5	-	TRBJ1-1	TGTGCCAGCAGTCTGGGACTGTACATGAACACTGAAGCTTTCTTT	CASSLGLYMNTEAFF
-	TRBV5-1	-	TRBJ2-7	TGCGCCAGCAGAGCCGGGACTCTCACCTACGAGCAGTACTTC	CASRAGTLTYEQYF
few	TRBV18	-	TRBJ2-2	TGTGCCAGCTCACCAGTTGCCAGGAACACCGGGGAGCTGTTTTTT	CASSPVARNTGELFF
-	TRBV7-6	-	TRBJ2-7	TGTGCCAGCAGCTCACAGGAGGGTAGCCCCTACGAGCAGTACTTC	CASSSQEGSPYEQYF
-	TRBV6-5	-	TRBJ1-2	TGTGCCAGCAGTTACCTCCTGACAGTAAACTATGGCTACACCTTC	CASSYLLTVNYGYTF
-	TRBV6-1	-	TRBJ2-7	TGTGCCAGCAGTGAAATCAGACAAGCCTACGAGCAGTACTTC	CASSEIRQAYEQYF
-	TRBV6-5	TRBD1	TRBJ2-7	TGTGCCAGCAGTGTAAGACAGGGGATGACCTACGAGCAGTACTTC	CASSVRQGMTYEQYF
-	TRBV5-1	-	TRBJ1-1	TGCGCCAGCAGCTTGGAGGGGGTAAACACTGAAGCTTTCTTT	CASSLEGVNTEAFF
-	TRBV7-3	TRBD1	TRBJ2-2	TGTGCCAGCAACCAGGGACAGGGGGACGAAAGGACTAGCGTGAAAAATCCCGGGGAGCTGTTTTTT	CASNQGQGDERTSVKNPGELFF
-	TRBV10-3	-	TRBJ2-7	TGTGCCATCAGTCCCGGGAGGGACAGATCGTCCTACGAGCAGTACTTC	CAISPGRDRSSYEQYF
few	TRBV7-2	TRBD1	TRBJ1-1	TGTGCCAGCCGCCTGAGCCCGCGACAGGGTCACACTGAAGCTTTCTTT	CASRLSPRQGHTEAFF
-	TRBV9	-	TRBJ2-3	TGTGCCAGCAGCGTAGGGGGCGGCGAAGGAGCAGATACGCAGTATTTT	CASSVGGGEGADTQYF
once	TRBV9	TRBD2	TRBJ2-1	TGTGCCAGCAGCCCTAGCCTGGGACTAGACTACAATGAGCAGTTCTTC	CASSPSLGLDYNEQFF
once	TRBV27	TRBD1	TRBJ1-6	TGTGCCAGCAGTCTCGGGACAGGGGGCCTTAAATCCAATTCACCCCTCCACTTT	CASSLGTGGLKSNSPLHF
-	TRBV30	-	TRBJ1-1	TGTGCCTGGAGCCCCGATAGTAACACTGAAGCTTTCTTT	CAWSPDSNTEAFF
-	TRBV5-4	TRBD1	TRBJ2-3	TGTGCCAGCAGCTTTAAGACAGGGGCCCCAGATACGCAGTATTTT	CASSFKTGAPDTQYF
few	TRBV18	TRBD1	TRBJ1-1	TGTGCCAGCTCACCAGACAGGGTTGAAGCTTTCTTT	CASSPDRVEAFF
-	TRBV7-2	TRBD1	TRBJ2-7	TGTGCCAGCAGCTTAGCGACAGGGGGGCCCTACGAGCAGTACTTC	CASSLATGGPYEQYF
-	TRBV19	-	TRBJ2-7	TGTGCCAGTAGTCCTCTCAGGGGCTCCTACGAGCAGTACTTC	CASSPLRGSYEQYF
few	TRBV7-2	TRBD1	TRBJ2-1	TGTGCCAGCAGCCTGATGTCGGGACAGGGGAGTGAGCAGTTCTTC	CASSLMSGQGSEQFF
-	TRBV5-5	TRBD1	TRBJ1-1	TGTGCCAGCAGCTTGGTACAGGGGAGCCCTGAAGCTTTCTTT	CASSLVQGSPEAFF
-	TRBV7-9	-	TRBJ1-2	TGTGCCAGCAGCTTACTCTCGGGCTACACCTTC	CASSLLSGYTF